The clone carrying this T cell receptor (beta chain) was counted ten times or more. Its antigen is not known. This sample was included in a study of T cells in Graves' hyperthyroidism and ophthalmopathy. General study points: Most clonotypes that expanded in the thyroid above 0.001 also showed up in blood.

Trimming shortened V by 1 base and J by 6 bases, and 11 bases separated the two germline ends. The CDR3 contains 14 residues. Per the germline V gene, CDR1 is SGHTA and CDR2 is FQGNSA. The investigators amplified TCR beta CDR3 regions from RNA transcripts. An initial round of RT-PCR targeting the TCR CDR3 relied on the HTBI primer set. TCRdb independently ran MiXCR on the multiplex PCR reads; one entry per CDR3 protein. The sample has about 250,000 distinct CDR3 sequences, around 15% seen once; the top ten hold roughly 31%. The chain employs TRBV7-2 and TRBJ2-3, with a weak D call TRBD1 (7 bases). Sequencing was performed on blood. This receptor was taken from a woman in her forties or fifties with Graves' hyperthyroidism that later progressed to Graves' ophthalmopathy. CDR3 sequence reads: CASSLGGTADTQYF. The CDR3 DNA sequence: TGTGCCAGCAGCTTAGGCGGGACAGCGGATACGCAGTATTTT.